This TCR beta chain was captured by sequencing in a study of T cell responses to AZD1222 COVID-19 vaccine. Points on this clone: Its antigen remains unidentified.

Study-wide results and limits: The donors showed a predominance of white British ancestry and of females, with possible underestimation of clonal diversity.

The table came from immunoSEQ multiplex PCR; TCRdb's copy has only in-frame clones and leaves some out. There are roughly 90,000 clones in the sample; 80% to 90% occur only once, and more than 2% lies in the top ten. Germline CDR1 and CDR2: SGHRS and YFSETQ. Trimming pared 0 bases from V and 4 bases from J, leaving 10 bases between. CDR3 length: 14 residues. This clonotype was sampled from an adult who received the AZD1222 COVID-19 vaccine. The sequences come from peripheral blood, collected 28 days after the second AZD1222 dose. The genes are TRBV5-1 and TRBJ1-1; D not resolved. The DNA for the CDR3 is TGCGCCAGCAGCTTGGATTCTACGGTCACTGAAGCTTTCTTT. This gives the protein CASSLDSTVTEAFF. The complete variable domain, with remaining parts taken from reference TRBV5-1 and TRBJ1-1, reads KAGVTQTPRYLIKTRGQQVTLSCSPISGHRSVSWYQQTPGQGLQFLFEYFSETQRNKGNFPGRFSGRQFSNSRSEMNVSTLELGDSALYLCASSLDSTVTEAFFGQGTRLTVV.